This section outlines one TCR beta chain sequence together with its context. No antigen is known for it. Germline CDR1 reads MDHEN; CDR2 reads SYDVKM. With 2 bases clipped from V and 6 bases from J, the junction kept 8 bases outside the gene matches. The CDR3 contains 16 residues. The source of the sample is a study of memory CD4+ T cells and cytomegalovirus serostatus. The sort gate was single viable CD3+CD4+CD8-CD45RO+ cells for memory CD4+ T cells. CMV serostatus came from serum IgG against pp150, pp28, p38, p52. The data were produced by immunoSEQ multiplex PCR, yet TCRdb's version contains in-frame clones alone and is incomplete. Of 50,000 to 75,000 clones in the sample, roughly four fifths were seen once. Study findings and constraints: CMV serostatus prediction reached median AUC roughly 0.95, or 0.91 with US-trained model. Each of around 69 CMV-associated TCRbeta sequences occurred in one to five individuals.

The chain is built from TRBV28 and TRBJ1-2; 11 positions agree with TRBD1. Sequencing used memory CD4+ T cells from blood. This TCR derives from an adult in good health and CMV-seronegative. The CDR3 DNA is TGTGCCAGCAGTTTACTCGGACAGGGGGCCTCGAATGGCTACACCTTC. Translating it yields CASSLLGQGASNGYTF.